These 27 T cell receptor beta chains were all obtained from the same sample, sequenced in a study of blood T cell repertoires in COVID-19. Profiling relied on immunoSEQ multiplex PCR, and the TCRdb table lists in-frame clones only, not all of them. The data contain 200,000 to 250,000 clones, around 87% of them seen just once; the ten biggest clones take up 3% to 3.5%. The sequenced sample was peripheral blood. Receptors originate from a woman in her twenties or thirties who had recovered from COVID-19.

The V call is TRBV6-2 or TRBV6-3, the J call TRBJ1-6; weak D call: TRBD1 (5 bases). Germline CDR1 reads MNHEY; CDR2 reads SVGEGT. The CDR3 sequence is 12 residues long. Trimming took off 6 bases at V and 9 bases at J, with 9 bases between the two ends. The CDR3, as DNA: TGTGCCAGCAGCCTCAGGGTTTCACCCCTCCACTTT. Its translation: CASSLRVSPLHF.

The chain has TRBV5-1 and TRBJ2-7, with a possible D match to TRBD1 (6 bases). Per germline, CDR1 SGHRS and CDR2 YFSETQ. V gave up 0 bases and J gave up 4 bases, with 17 bases separating them. This CDR3 has 16 amino acids. The CDR3 reads CASSLDRPSTGYEQYF. CDR3 DNA sequence: TGCGCCAGCAGCTTGGATCGGCCTTCGACAGGATACGAGCAGTACTTC. Supplemented by reference TRBV5-1 and TRBJ2-7, the full variable domain reads KAGVTQTPRYLIKTRGQQVTLSCSPISGHRSVSWYQQTPGQGLQFLFEYFSETQRNKGNFPGRFSGRQFSNSRSEMNVSTLELGDSALYLCASSLDRPSTGYEQYFGPGTRLTVT.

Only a few counts were recorded for this clone. The V call is TRBV7-3, the J call TRBJ2-3; 8 bases match TRBD2. Germline CDR1 is SGHTA and CDR2 is FQGTGA. J lost 3 bases, V lost 5 bases, and 7 bases had no gene match. The CDR3 is made up of 15 amino acids. Written as DNA, the CDR3 is TGTGCCAGCAGCCCCTTCCAGCGGGGGACAGATACGCAGTATTTT. Its protein product is CASSPFQRGTDTQYF.

The J gene is TRBJ2-2, the V gene TRBV7-8, with no clear D. CDR1 SGHVS and CDR2 FQNEAQ come from the germline V gene. This CDR3 has 15 residues. V lost 2 bases to trimming and J lost 1 base, with 8 bases between them. The CDR3 spells CASSLILGNTGELFF. The CDR3 DNA reads TGTGCCAGCAGCTTAATCCTCGGGAACACCGGGGAGCTGTTTTTT.

This rearrangement joins TRBV6-2 or TRBV6-3 to TRBJ1-6, with TRBD1 matching 7 bases. Germline lookup yields CDR1 MNHEY and CDR2 SVGEGT. The CDR3 consists of 15 residues. J gave up 6 bases and V 1 base, and 3 bases lay outside the gene matches. CDR3 amino acids: CASSYFSGGNSPLHF. The CDR3 DNA follows: TGTGCCAGCAGTTACTTCTCAGGGGGTAATTCACCCCTCCACTTT.

The chain is built from TRBV15 and TRBJ2-4; the D gene is possibly TRBD1 (7 bases). CDR1 LNHNV and CDR2 YYDKDF come from the germline V gene (reference sequence). Trimming left V 1 base short and J 13 bases short, with 17 bases between. CDR3 length: 14 amino acids. The CDR3 sequence is CATSRGGDSLKQYF. The CDR3 region has the DNA TGTGCCACCAGCAGAGGGGGGGACAGCCTGAAACAGTACTTC.

This chain uses TRBV4-1 with TRBJ2-2; TRBD2 agrees at 7 bases. CDR3 length: 17 amino acids. Germline loops: CDR1 MGHRA, CDR2 YSYEKL. The J segment lost 1 base and the V segment lost 0 bases, leaving 5 bases of the junction unmatched. CDR3 DNA: TGCGCCAGCAGCCAAGATCCAGCGGGGAAGAACACCGGGGAGCTGTTTTTT. Translated: CASSQDPAGKNTGELFF.

Concerning this clone: Different DNA sequences within this sample yield the same CDR3. The chain carries TRBV7-3 and TRBJ2-1, with 8 bases identical to TRBD1. The germline V gene has CDR1 SGHTA and CDR2 FQGTGA. The CDR3 loop spans 15 amino acids. V lost 5 bases and J lost 0; bases outside the gene matches: 3. CDR3 amino acids: CASSLDRASYNEQFF. CDR3 DNA sequence: TGTGCCAGCAGCCTGGACAGGGCCTCCTACAATGAGCAGTTCTTC.

The rearrangement joins TRBV6-6 to TRBJ2-1; 9 nucleotides match TRBD2. The CDR3 sequence is 14 residues long. The junction had 7 bases not matched to a gene; V was cut back by 7 bases and J by 6 bases. CDR1 and CDR2 from the germline V gene are MNHNY and SVGAGI (reference sequence). This CDR3 reads CASTAGGRRNEQFF. CDR3 sequence (DNA): TGTGCCAGCACTGCGGGGGGGCGTCGCAATGAGCAGTTCTTC.

This sequence joins TRBV11-2 and TRBJ1-4; tentative D call: TRBD1 (6 bases). The CDR3 totals 15 residues. With 4 bases removed from V and 4 bases from J, the gap between germline ends came to 13 bases. Germline assignment: CDR1 SGHAT and CDR2 FQNNGV. The chain's CDR3 is CASSSRAGDNEKLFF. CDR3 sequence (DNA): TGTGCCAGCAGCTCACGGGCAGGGGATAATGAAAAACTGTTTTTT.

The chain joins TRBV18 to TRBJ1-2; TRBD1 is a possible D gene (6 bases). Germline CDR1 and CDR2: KGHSH and LQKENI. This CDR3 is built from 13 residues. V was cut by 1 base and J by 5 bases, with 8 bases left in between. The CDR3 sequence is CASSPQGVYGYTF. In DNA, the CDR3 is TGTGCCAGCTCACCACAGGGGGTATATGGCTACACCTTC.

The chain carries TRBV12-5 and TRBJ2-7; 8 nucleotides match TRBD2. This CDR3 is 15 amino acids long. V lost 5 bases and J lost 6; bases outside the gene matches: 12. Germline-derived CDR1 and CDR2 are LGHNT and FRNRAP. For the CDR3, the DNA is TGTGCTAGTGGTCCGGCAGCGGGGGTGTTCTCCGAGCAGTACTTC. Protein sequence: CASGPAAGVFSEQYF.

The chain has TRBV11-2 and TRBJ2-5; D is perhaps TRBD2 (7 bases). CDR3 size: 16 residues. Trimming stripped 2 bases from V and 2 bases from J, with 15 bases between. The germline V gene encodes CDR1 SGHAT and CDR2 FQNNGV. CDR3 amino acids: CASSLRAGALQETQYF. The CDR3 DNA reads as TGTGCCAGCAGCTTAAGGGCGGGGGCACTACAAGAGACCCAGTACTTC. Complete variable domain (other parts from reference TRBV11-2 and TRBJ2-5): EAGVAQSPRYKIIEKRQSVAFWCNPISGHATLYWYQQILGQGPKLLIQFQNNGVVDDSQLPKDRFSAERLKGVDSTLKIQPAKLEDSAVYLCASSLRAGALQETQYFGPGTRLLVL.

V usage is TRBV3-1 (or the pseudogene TRBV3-2) and J usage is TRBJ2-7; D call uncertain. V gave up 1 base and J gave up 0 bases, with 7 bases separating them. The CDR3 runs 14 residues. Germline assignment: CDR1 LGHDT and CDR2 YNNKEL (reference sequence). Written as DNA, the CDR3 is TGTGCCAGCAGCCAAGGCCACAGCTCCTACGAGCAGTACTTC. Translating it yields CASSQGHSSYEQYF.

CDR3 sequence reads: CASGLARTGVGNTIYF. CDR3 coding DNA: TGTGCTAGTGGTTTGGCCCGGACAGGGGTGGGGAACACCATATATTTT. The rearrangement links TRBV12-5 to TRBJ1-3; 9 nucleotides agree with TRBD1. CDR1 is LGHNT, CDR2 FRNRAP, per germline. This CDR3 contains 16 residues. V trimming: 1 base; J trimming: 7 bases; junction bases outside the gene matches: 8. The entire variable domain, with the rest obtained from reference TRBV12-5 and TRBJ1-3, is as follows: DARVTQTPRHKVTEMGQEVTMRCQPILGHNTVFWYRQTMMQGLELLAYFRNRAPLDDSGMPKDRFSAEMPDATLATLKIQPSEPRDSAVYFCASGLARTGVGNTIYFGEGSWLTVV.

This chain's CDR3 is CASSLAGQGRTGELFF. DNA for the CDR3: TGTGCCAGCAGCTTAGCGGGACAGGGGAGAACCGGGGAGCTGTTTTTT. The genes are TRBV7-9 and TRBJ2-2, with 10 bases matching TRBD1. CDR3 size: 16 residues. The V and J ends lost 0 bases and 5 bases, in that order; junction bases with no gene match: 3. CDR1 and CDR2 from the germline V gene are SEHNR and FQNEAQ (reference sequence).

The CDR3 DNA is TGTGCTAGTGGTTTGGTACTAGGGGGGGGCGGTTACAATGAGCAGTTCTTC. Translation gives CASGLVLGGGGYNEQFF. V is TRBV12-5 and J is TRBJ2-1; D may be TRBD2 (7 bases). V lost 0 bases to trimming and J lost 4 bases, with 16 bases between them. This CDR3 comprises 17 residues. CDR1 and CDR2 (germline): LGHNT, FRNRAP.

The rearrangement joins TRBV29-1 to TRBJ1-2; 7 nucleotides agree with TRBD1. Germline V gene lookup returns CDR1 SQVTM and CDR2 ANQGSEA. The CDR3 is 14 residues long. The V and J ends lost 3 bases and 2 bases, in that order; junction bases with no gene match: 6. The CDR3 region has the DNA TGCAGCGTTGAGAGAAGGGACAGCAACTATGGCTACACCTTC. Its translation is CSVERRDSNYGYTF.

In nucleotides, the CDR3 is TGCAGTGGAGCTTCTGGAAACACCATATATTTT. Protein product: CSGASGNTIYF. The chain uses TRBV20-1 and TRBJ1-3; D remains ambiguous. Trimming pared 7 bases from V and 1 base from J, leaving 5 bases between. Germline values: CDR1 DFQATT, CDR2 SNEGSKA (reference sequence). The CDR3 runs to 11 residues.

This clone was observed once. The chain couples TRBV10-3 to TRBJ2-1; TRBD2 matches 16 bases. The germline V gene has CDR1 ENHRY and CDR2 SYGVKD. The length of the CDR3 is 20 residues. V lost 2 bases and J lost 0; bases outside the gene matches: 7. The CDR3 region is CAISEPGLAGGASSYNEQFF. The CDR3 DNA sequence: TGTGCCATCAGTGAGCCGGGACTAGCGGGGGGGGCCAGCTCCTACAATGAGCAGTTCTTC.

The chain has TRBV18 and TRBJ1-1, with D tentatively TRBD1 (5 bases). Per the germline V gene, CDR1 is KGHSH and CDR2 is LQKENI. Trimming left V 2 bases short and J 3 bases short, with 13 bases between. The CDR3 consists of 15 residues. The CDR3 is CASSPSRESDTEAFF. CDR3 DNA sequence: TGTGCCAGCTCACCAAGCAGGGAAAGTGACACTGAAGCTTTCTTT.

The chain couples TRBV7-3 to TRBJ2-5; no clear D. Germline CDR1 and CDR2: SGHTA and FQGTGA. The V gene lost 5 bases and the J gene lost 5 bases, with 15 bases spanning the gap. The CDR3 consists of 14 residues. CDR3 sequence reads: CASSPTLQWETQYF. CDR3 nucleotide sequence: TGTGCCAGCAGCCCCACCCTCCAGTGGGAGACCCAGTACTTC.

The chain employs TRBV7-6 and TRBJ2-1, with D unresolved. Germline values: CDR1 SGHVS, CDR2 FNYEAQ. This CDR3 spans 15 amino acids. Trimming took 8 bases from V and 0 from J, leaving 14 bases between them. DNA for the CDR3: TGTGCCAGCTCAACCCCGTCCGGCTCCTACAATGAGCAGTTCTTC. This translates into CASSTPSGSYNEQFF.

The rearrangement uses TRBV3-1 (or the pseudogene TRBV3-2) and TRBJ2-4; 10 bases are shared with TRBD1. The CDR3 is made up of 17 amino acids. The trim removed 4 bases at V and 7 bases at J, leaving 13 bases unmatched. Germline assignment: CDR1 LGHDT and CDR2 YNNKEL (reference sequence). CDR3 amino acids: CASSPSVGDRGANIQYF. CDR3 nucleotide sequence: TGTGCCAGCAGCCCCTCAGTTGGGGACAGGGGAGCGAACATTCAGTACTTC.

This CDR3 reads CASSPSGGWTDTQYF. DNA of the CDR3: TGTGCCAGCTCACCAAGCGGGGGTTGGACAGATACGCAGTATTTT. This chain links TRBV18 with TRBJ2-3, with TRBD2 identical over 8 bases. Germline V gene lookup returns CDR1 KGHSH and CDR2 LQKENI. With V trimmed by 2 bases and J by 3 bases, 4 bases remained unmatched. The CDR3 has 15 amino acids.

The chain is built from TRBV2 and TRBJ1-2; D uncertain. Trimming removed 6 bases from V and 6 bases from J, with 11 bases in between. This CDR3 is built from 12 residues. Germline CDR1 reads SNHLY; CDR2 reads FYNNEI. Here the CDR3 DNA reads TGTGCCAGCAGGGTCACGGTAGATGGCTACACCTTC. Protein sequence: CASRVTVDGYTF.

The rearrangement joins TRBV2 to TRBJ2-1; D perhaps matches TRBD1 (6 bases). Germline V gene sequence: CDR1 SNHLY, CDR2 FYNNEI. Trimming stripped 6 bases from V and 7 bases from J, with 13 bases between. This CDR3 has 13 residues. The CDR3 reads CASSPQGFNEQFF. In DNA form, the CDR3 reads TGTGCCAGCAGCCCTCAGGGGTTTAATGAGCAGTTCTTC.